Sequencing of this T cell receptor beta chain was carried out in a study of cytomegalovirus exposure and HLA in healthy donors. From germline, CDR1 is MNHEY and CDR2 SVGAGI. There are 14 residues in the CDR3. Between the trimmed V and J ends, which lost 5 bases and 2 bases, there was a span of 13 bases. Notes on the study in general: A missense DCLRE1C variant was associated with V- and J-gene trimming of TCR beta chains in a later analysis, and an independent cohort replicated the association.

The study ran its PCR with 60 Vbeta and 13 Jbeta primers. Data came from immunoSEQ multiplex PCR; TCRdb stores just in-frame clones and leaves some out. The table lists fewer than 65,000 clones, roughly 80% of them singletons. This clone is a singleton in its sample. Its antigen is unknown. The receptor comes from a woman aged 40-49 years in good health and CMV-seropositive. Specimen: PBMCs. The gene calls are TRBV6-5 and TRBJ2-7, with D perhaps TRBD2 (5 bases). In DNA form, the CDR3 reads TGTGCCAGCAGTGCCCCCGGACTGCCCTACGAGCAGTACTTC. Translating gives CASSAPGLPYEQYF.